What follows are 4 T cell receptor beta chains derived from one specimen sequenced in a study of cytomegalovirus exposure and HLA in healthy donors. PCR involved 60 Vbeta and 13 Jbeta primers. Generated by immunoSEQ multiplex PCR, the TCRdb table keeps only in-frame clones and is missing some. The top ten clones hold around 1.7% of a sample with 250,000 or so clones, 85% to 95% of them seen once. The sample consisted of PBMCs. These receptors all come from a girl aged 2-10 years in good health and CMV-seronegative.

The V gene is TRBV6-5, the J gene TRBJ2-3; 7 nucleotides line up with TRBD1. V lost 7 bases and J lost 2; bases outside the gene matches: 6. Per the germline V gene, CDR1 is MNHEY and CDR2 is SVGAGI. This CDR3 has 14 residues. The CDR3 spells CASKQGLFTDTQYF. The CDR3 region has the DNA TGTGCCAGCAAACAGGGGTTATTCACAGATACGCAGTATTTT.

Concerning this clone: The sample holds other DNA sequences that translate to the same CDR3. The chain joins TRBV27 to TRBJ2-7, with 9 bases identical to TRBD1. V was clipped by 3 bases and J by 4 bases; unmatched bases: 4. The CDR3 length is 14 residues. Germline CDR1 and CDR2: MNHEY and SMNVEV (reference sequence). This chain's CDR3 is CASSLGTGPYEQYF. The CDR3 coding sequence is TGTGCCAGCAGTTTGGGGACAGGGCCTTACGAGCAGTACTTC.

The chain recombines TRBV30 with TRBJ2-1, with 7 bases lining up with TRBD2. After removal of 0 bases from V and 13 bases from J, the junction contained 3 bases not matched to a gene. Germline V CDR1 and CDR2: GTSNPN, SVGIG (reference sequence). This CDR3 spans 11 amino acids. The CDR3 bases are TGTGCCTGGAGTGTAAAGACTAGCCAGTTCTTC. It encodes CAWSVKTSQFF. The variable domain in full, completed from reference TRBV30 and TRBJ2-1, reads SQTIHQWPATLVQPVGSPLSLECTVEGTSNPNLYWYRQAAGRGLQLLFYSVGIGQISSEVPQNLSASRPQDRQFILSSKKLLLSDSGFYLCAWSVKTSQFFGPGTRLTVL.

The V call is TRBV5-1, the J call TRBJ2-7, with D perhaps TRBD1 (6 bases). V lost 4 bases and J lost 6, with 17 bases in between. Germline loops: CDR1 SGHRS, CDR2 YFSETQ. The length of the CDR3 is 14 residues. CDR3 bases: TGCGCCAGCAGCCTTGATAAGAACAGGGCCGAGCAGTACTTC. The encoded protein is CASSLDKNRAEQYF.